This TCR beta chain was sequenced for a study of cytomegalovirus exposure and HLA in healthy donors (dated by TCRdb to about 2017). For context, the study as a whole: An earlier analysis of under 600 of the donors reported about 290 Gb of sequence data and 117 million unique TCR beta sequences from 150 million to 200 million T cells. An early release covering roughly 580 HLA-typed donors comprised 250 to 350 gigabases of sequencing data and some 79 million unique TCR sequences. Of the roughly 400 genotyped donors, approximately 83% fell in the genetic ancestry cluster associated with self-reported Caucasian donors. The study aimed to test whether signatures of past pathogen exposure could be identified by cataloging public T cell receptors. The study profiled the T cell repertoires of hundreds of subjects by immunosequencing and related them to cytomegalovirus serostatus. Along with the approximately 700-subject first cohort, a separate validation cohort of over 90 different subjects was used. High-throughput TCR immunosequencing, statistical association of individual TCRs with disease status, and machine learning were combined to predict cytomegalovirus infection status. A later analysis re-examined previously published TCR beta repertoires from more than 650 donors and added high-resolution HLA genotyping to investigate patterns of TCR occurrence. Rather than using new phenotypic data, the later analysis identified candidate immune exposures from TCR beta sequences and from how often those sequences occurred across donors. An earlier analysis of several hundred of the donors used high-throughput TCR beta sequencing to judge whether each TCR beta V gene segment behaved as functional or pseudogenic. Alongside the repertoire data, information on donor age, sex, ethnicity and CMV serostatus was compiled. Genome-wide SNP genotypes for about 60% of the roughly 700 donors were used in a later genetic analysis, which treated that subset as a discovery cohort. All discovery cohort repertoires had been generated using a single sequencing platform. Class I and class II HLA loci were covered by the typing at four-digit resolution. The number of typed donors differed by locus: roughly 629-640 for A, B, C, DRB1 and DQB1; 522 for DQA1; about 600 for DPA1; and around 470 for DPB1. Roughly 5 DR-DQ haplotypes were handled as single units for association and clustering because linkage in the cohort was strong. Among a few hundred genotyped donors of the cohort, an average of roughly 240,000 unique TCR beta nucleotide sequences were sequenced per donor, about a sixth of them non-productive. What the authors observed across the whole study: The classifier was reported to diagnose cytomegalovirus status with high specificity and sensitivity in both the original cohort and the validation cohort. At a false discovery rate of 0.05, a later analysis linked about 16,000 TCR beta sequences to specific HLA alleles. Presence/absence analyses assumed roughly uniform sequencing depth across donors, an assumption that may not hold. A later analysis found that most CMV-associated TCR beta chains appeared HLA-restricted, with HLA associations seemingly driven largely by CMV exposure. The earlier analysis of nearly 600 of the donors excluded roughly 16 rarely observed V segments, including chromosome 9 orphons, because counts were too low. Because HLA typing was missing for some donors at each locus, association tests included only the typed subset. When HLA alleles, especially DR and DQ, strongly co-occurred, attributing TCR associations to individual alleles was difficult. A later analysis found that HLA-associated TCR beta chains were more clonally expanded and had lower generation probabilities than equally common non-associated chains. A later analysis reported that several top co-occurrence clusters appeared linked to parvovirus B19, influenza, CMV and Epstein-Barr virus. A later genetic analysis reported fewer N-insertions in productive TCRs among donors in an Asian-associated ancestry cluster than the roughly 700-donor mean. An earlier analysis of 587 of the donors showed that most TCR beta V segments appeared in productive rearrangements either about 90% or about 30% of the time, which broadly matched IMGT annotations. Most TCR sequences were seen in very few donors, while some public TCRs were found in many individuals. A further reported finding was that TCR beta sequences accurately predicted the HLA-A and HLA-B alleles for most subjects in the first cohort. Correlated functional status among segregating V segments might be attributable to linkage disequilibrium, but an unknown experimental factor could not be ruled out. Immune exposure information for the cohort was limited to CMV serostatus. A total of roughly 160 TCR beta chains were listed by the study as associated with cytomegalovirus. It was suggested by the authors that the approach could potentially be generalized to other disease states and immunological phenotypes. In a later genetic analysis, a missense DCLRE1C variant was associated with V-gene and J-gene trimming of TCR beta chains, and the association was replicated in an independent cohort. A few of the identified cytomegalovirus-associated TCR beta chains were confirmed in vitro to be specific for cytomegalovirus antigens. The cohort was sequenced for TCR beta chains only, and without alpha or paired-chain data the features that could be detected were limited. A cluster of highly shared sequence variants was judged likely to be a technical artifact of the sequencing pipeline. A later analysis found that TCR association rates varied across HLA loci, with DRB1 alleles showing the most associated TCRs and HLA-C alleles the fewest. The 87-base-pair reads could not distinguish some IMGT-functional V segments, including TRBV6-2 and TRBV6-3, so those segments were excluded.

The cohort comprised around 690 healthy bone marrow donors. Cohort members were all nominally healthy when sampled, although unrecorded immune exposures were likely present. The donor was CMV seronegative and belonged to the group of over 350 seronegative cohort members. A peripheral blood sample was provided by each donor, and peripheral blood mononuclear cells were used for TCR beta sequencing. Genomic DNA was extracted from the blood cell samples with the Qiagen DNeasy Blood Extraction Kit. Libraries were built with the immunoSEQ multiplex PCR assay. A mixture of 60 forward primers for TCR Vbeta segments and 13 reverse primers for TCR Jbeta segments was used in the multiplex PCR. The CDR3 region of rearranged TCR beta genes was amplified from genomic DNA by a multiplex PCR assay. Amplified TCR beta libraries were sequenced as 87-base-pair reads on the Illumina HiSeq System. The paper's processing steps were these. A later analysis tallied 75 million to 95 million unique TCR beta chains across the 666 repertoires, and some 10 million of those chains were shared by two or more donors. A nearest-neighbor algorithm error-corrected the raw reads and collapsed the reads into unique sequences, merging closely related sequences to remove PCR and sequencing errors. V, D and J gene segments were assigned by aligning CDR3 sequences to IMGT reference sequences. For a sequence to be retained, a match of at least six nucleotides was required to both a V gene segment and a J gene segment. A rearrangement was called productive if the CDR3 had no stop codons and remained in frame with V and J, and every other rearrangement was called non-productive. CDR3 was defined by IMGT convention, running from the second conserved V-encoded cysteine to the conserved J-encoded phenylalanine. In an earlier analysis of roughly 610 of the donors, sequences lacking an unambiguous match to a single V gene segment were excluded. In an earlier analysis of 500 to 750 of the donors, V segments were called functional above 56.7% productive rearrangements and were called segregating when the between-donor standard deviation exceeded 5%. To diagnose cytomegalovirus status from the catalog of TCR beta chain sequences, a statistical classification framework was built. A later analysis assigned V and J genes by comparing TCR nucleotide sequences with IMGT/GENE-DB human TR gene sequences. A later analysis assigned CDR3 sequences and most-parsimonious VDJ recombination scenarios with the TCRdist pipeline. In a later analysis, each TCR beta chain was defined by its CDR3 amino acid sequence together with its V-gene family, and reads lacking a unique V-gene family were excluded. As a way to deal with suspected cross-contamination and a sequencing artifact, a later analysis dropped 640 or so nucleotide sequences that were highly shared and had low generation probability. For each public chain, a later analysis derived a clonal expansion index from normalized ranks of inferred template counts within each repertoire. In a later analysis, generation probabilities were computed using a VDJ recombination model fitted to out-of-frame rearrangements, and the results were checked against IGoR. Hypergeometric tests were used in a later analysis to score TCR-TCR, TCR-HLA and TCR-CMV co-occurrence, with a repertoire-size bias correction applied to the TCR pairs. A later analysis estimated false discovery rates by permuting HLA or CMV assignments 20 times. In a later analysis, co-occurring TCRs were grouped with DBSCAN, and TCRdist sequence similarity was added when clustering was performed within HLA-allele-positive subsets. Co-occurrence clustering excluded repertoires with fewer than 30,000 or more than 120,000 public chains, plus five with anomalous nucleotide sharing. TCRdb re-hosts the immuneACCESS table, in-frame sequences only. Its copies lack some clones; in the studies checked, an unresolved V gene accounts for under half of them, and the cause for the rest is not known. That table is the source of V, J and clone size, and D and trimming were worked out from the DNA. The table for this sample lists roughly 100,000 clones; 60% to 70% of them were counted only once. In total, the top ten clones hold less than 3.5% of the sample.

As concerns this clone: Its antigen is currently not known. Base qualities are missing; no much larger clone stands one base away.

The germline V gene encodes CDR1 SNHLY and CDR2 FYNNEI. The CDR3 measures 16 amino acids from cysteine to phenylalanine. Only the CDR3 region is kept as DNA, spanning 48 bases read in frame from base 1. Clipping removes 3 bases from V and 0 bases from J, with 7 as the unmatched junction base count. The sample consisted of PBMCs. This sequence was found in a woman aged 45-65 years in good health and CMV-seronegative. The chain links TRBV2 with TRBJ2-7; 8 nucleotides in the junction match TRBD2. The DNA is TGTGCCAGCAGTGACTTCGGGGGGGCTAACTCCTACGAGCAGTACTTC. Its translation is CASSDFGGANSYEQYF.